Shown below are 9 T cell receptor beta chains from a single sample sequenced in a study of identical twins. Via MiXCR, TCRdb re-called the 5' RACE reads, giving one row per CDR3 protein. Of approximately 500,000 distinct CDR3 sequences in the sample, around 15% were seen once. In addition, the sample was reused for a study of yellow fever vaccine responses in identical twins.

The sequenced material came from CD4+ T cells sorted from blood. Receptors were obtained from a woman aged 18-29 years in good health.

V and J are TRBV5-1 and TRBJ2-2, with 10 bases fitting TRBD2. Germline values: CDR1 SGHRS, CDR2 YFSETQ. Trimming took 4 bases from V and 4 from J; bases not matched to a gene: 13. The CDR3 covers 18 residues. The CDR3 sequence is CASSTFLAGAWSTGELFF. As DNA, the CDR3 is TGCGCCAGCAGCACCTTTCTAGCGGGAGCCTGGAGCACCGGGGAGCTGTTTTTT.

This clonotype turned up a few times. The chain employs TRBV7-9 and TRBJ2-7; D not resolved. This CDR3 comprises 14 residues. V lost 2 bases and J lost 2, with 10 bases in between. Germline CDR1 SEHNR, CDR2 FQNEAQ (reference sequence). This chain's CDR3 is CASSLSSVAYEQYF. The CDR3 bases are TGTGCCAGCAGCTTAAGCAGCGTAGCCTACGAGCAGTACTTC.

This clonotype was seen a handful of times. The chain couples TRBV5-1 to TRBJ2-3, with a possible D match to TRBD2 (6 bases). CDR1 and CDR2 from the germline V gene are SGHRS and YFSETQ. This CDR3 region has 14 residues. V gave up 9 bases and J gave up 0 bases, with 14 bases separating them. The CDR3 protein is CATTGGESTDTQYF. In nucleotides, the CDR3 is TGCGCCACCACCGGGGGAGAGAGCACAGATACGCAGTATTTT.

This sequence joins TRBV4-1 and TRBJ1-1; D is unresolved. V was cut by 1 base and J by 0 bases, with 12 bases left in between. The CDR3 covers 16 residues. Germline CDR1 reads MGHRA; CDR2 reads YSYEKL. CDR3 sequence reads: CASSQGFIGMNTEAFF. CDR3 nucleotides: TGCGCCAGCAGCCAAGGGTTCATAGGCATGAACACTGAAGCTTTCTTT.

Only a few counts were recorded for this clonotype. The CDR3 DNA follows: TGCAGTGCTGCTAGCGAAACGGGGACCCAGTACTTC. It yields the protein CSAASETGTQYF. This rearrangement joins TRBV20-1 to TRBJ2-5; tentative D call: TRBD2 (6 bases). The CDR3 runs to 12 residues. CDR1 is DFQATT, CDR2 SNEGSKA, per germline (reference sequence). Trimming took 5 bases from V and 7 from J, leaving 14 bases between them.

This clonotype was seen a single time. The V gene is TRBV20-1, the J gene TRBJ1-5; D may be TRBD1 (6 bases). In germline, CDR1 is DFQATT, CDR2 SNEGSKA (reference sequence). The CDR3 loop spans 16 amino acids. With 6 bases removed from V and 2 bases from J, the gap between germline ends came to 20 bases. CDR3 loop: CSASPRGIGGNQPQHF. CDR3 sequence (DNA): TGCAGTGCCAGCCCCAGGGGCATTGGCGGCAATCAGCCCCAGCATTTT.

In this sample, this clonotype turned up a few times. The rearrangement links TRBV11-2 to TRBJ2-1, with TRBD2 matching over 8 bases. The trim removed 0 bases at V and 6 bases at J, leaving 16 bases unmatched. Germline V gives CDR1 SGHAT, CDR2 FQNNGV. The CDR3 is 19 residues long. The CDR3 DNA reads as TGTGCCAGCAGCTTAGATGATTCGGGTGCAGCGGGGGTGATCAATGAGCAGTTCTTC. Residues: CASSLDDSGAAGVINEQFF.

The table lists this clonotype with a few counts. This chain uses TRBV20-1 with TRBJ2-3; 10 nucleotides align to TRBD1. CDR1 DFQATT and CDR2 SNEGSKA come from the germline V gene (reference sequence). The CDR3 consists of 13 residues. V trimming: 5 bases; J trimming: 3 bases; junction bases outside the gene matches: 2. CDR3: CSAGQGVTDTQYF. The CDR3 coding sequence is TGCAGTGCTGGACAGGGGGTAACAGATACGCAGTATTTT.

This clonotype was counted only a few times. This chain joins TRBV6-1 and TRBJ1-6, with TRBD1 identical over 7 bases. The CDR3 has 17 amino acids. Germline V CDR1 and CDR2: MNHNS, SASEGT. With V trimmed by 6 bases and J by 9 bases, 17 bases remained unmatched. The CDR3 coding sequence is TGTGCCAGCAGGCAGGGGGGCATTCGCACCGGGGGTTCACCCCTCCACTTT. Protein sequence: CASRQGGIRTGGSPLHF.